A selection of T cell receptor beta chains follows, all from one sample in a study of cytomegalovirus exposure and HLA in healthy donors. The repertoire was sequenced with immunoSEQ multiplex PCR; TCRdb's copy has only in-frame clones and lacks some. Its table lists about 160,000 clones. The sample consisted of PBMCs. The receptors were sampled from a woman aged 60-75 years in good health and CMV-seronegative. Each CDR3 is given with its conserved first and last residue. Fields, in order: V gene, clone size, D gene, J gene, CDR3 DNA, CDR3 protein. The D gene is left open where the match is weak. Size values are once, few and many counts, or a class for expanded clones, and some rows have none.

v_gene: TRBV19
abundance: .
d_gene: .
j_gene: TRBJ2-5
CDR3nt: TGTGCCAGTAGTATAGGAGGGGGATGGAGAGAGACCCAGTACTTC
CDR3aa: CASSIGGGWRETQYF

v_gene: TRBV5-6
abundance: .
d_gene: TRBD1
j_gene: TRBJ1-3
CDR3nt: TGTGCCAGCAGCTTGGGAGCAGGGGGAGGTGGAAACACCATATATTTT
CDR3aa: CASSLGAGGGGNTIYF

v_gene: TRBV28
abundance: .
d_gene: .
j_gene: TRBJ1-4
CDR3nt: TGTGCCAGCAGCTCAGGGTATAATGAAAAACTGTTTTTT
CDR3aa: CASSSGYNEKLFF

v_gene: TRBV11-2
abundance: .
d_gene: .
j_gene: TRBJ2-1
CDR3nt: TGTGCCAGCAGCCTTGTCACACACAATGAGCAGTTCTTC
CDR3aa: CASSLVTHNEQFF

v_gene: TRBV2
abundance: .
d_gene: TRBD1
j_gene: TRBJ2-1
CDR3nt: TGTGCCAGCATTGAAGACAGGGCATACAATGAGCAGTTCTTC
CDR3aa: CASIEDRAYNEQFF

v_gene: TRBV19
abundance: .
d_gene: .
j_gene: TRBJ2-7
CDR3nt: TGTGCCAGTAGTCTGCGAGTTCCCTCCTACGAGCAGTACTTC
CDR3aa: CASSLRVPSYEQYF

v_gene: TRBV5-1
abundance: .
d_gene: .
j_gene: TRBJ2-7
CDR3nt: TGCGCCAGCAGCTTGGTCGGCAGGGGAGACGAGCAGTACTTC
CDR3aa: CASSLVGRGDEQYF

v_gene: TRBV5-1
abundance: .
d_gene: TRBD1
j_gene: TRBJ2-7
CDR3nt: TGCGCCAGCAGCTTGGACAGGGGGACCTACGAGCAGTACTTC
CDR3aa: CASSLDRGTYEQYF

v_gene: TRBV7-3
abundance: .
d_gene: .
j_gene: TRBJ2-7
CDR3nt: TGTGCCAGCAGCTTAACCCGGGACAAGGGATCCTACGAGCAGTACTTC
CDR3aa: CASSLTRDKGSYEQYF

v_gene: TRBV5-1
abundance: .
d_gene: .
j_gene: TRBJ2-7
CDR3nt: TGCGCCAGCAGTCCATCTAGGGGAAATAGGTACGAGCAGTACTTC
CDR3aa: CASSPSRGNRYEQYF

v_gene: TRBV27
abundance: .
d_gene: .
j_gene: TRBJ1-2
CDR3nt: TGTGCCAGCAGTTTCGGCAGGTCTAATAACTATGGCTACACCTTC
CDR3aa: CASSFGRSNNYGYTF

v_gene: TRBV2
abundance: .
d_gene: TRBD2
j_gene: TRBJ2-5
CDR3nt: TGTGCCAGCAGACCGACTAGCGGGGGGACCTTGATCCAGTACTTC
CDR3aa: CASRPTSGGTLIQYF

v_gene: TRBV11-3
abundance: .
d_gene: .
j_gene: TRBJ2-5
CDR3nt: TGTGCCAGCAGCTTTGGGGGGGGCCGACAAGAGACCCAGTACTTC
CDR3aa: CASSFGGGRQETQYF

v_gene: TRBV25-1
abundance: .
d_gene: .
j_gene: TRBJ2-7
CDR3nt: TGTGCCAGCAGTGGGTTCGGTATGAGCTCCTACGAGCAGTACTTC
CDR3aa: CASSGFGMSSYEQYF

v_gene: TRBV6-1
abundance: .
d_gene: .
j_gene: TRBJ2-7
CDR3nt: TGTGCCAGCAGCCGCGACAGTACCTCCTACGAGCAGTACTTC
CDR3aa: CASSRDSTSYEQYF

v_gene: TRBV6-6
abundance: .
d_gene: .
j_gene: TRBJ2-6
CDR3nt: TGTGCCAGCAGTTCTCGTGGACAGGGGGCCAACGTCCTGACTTTC
CDR3aa: CASSSRGQGANVLTF

v_gene: TRBV18
abundance: .
d_gene: TRBD1
j_gene: TRBJ2-7
CDR3nt: TGTGCCAGCTCTCCCGACAGGGCGAGGCTCTACGAGCAGTACTTC
CDR3aa: CASSPDRARLYEQYF

v_gene: TRBV7-8
abundance: .
d_gene: TRBD1
j_gene: TRBJ1-2
CDR3nt: TGTGCCAGCAGCTTAACGGACAGGGTCGGCTACACCTTC
CDR3aa: CASSLTDRVGYTF

v_gene: TRBV7-8
abundance: .
d_gene: TRBD1
j_gene: TRBJ1-3
CDR3nt: TGTGCCAGCAGCCCCCAGACAGGGTCTGGAAACACCATATATTTT
CDR3aa: CASSPQTGSGNTIYF

v_gene: TRBV14
abundance: .
d_gene: .
j_gene: TRBJ1-2
CDR3nt: TGTGCCAGCAGCCTAGTGGCGGGGCGAGCTAACTATGGCTACACCTTC
CDR3aa: CASSLVAGRANYGYTF

v_gene: TRBV5-6
abundance: .
d_gene: .
j_gene: TRBJ1-6
CDR3nt: TGTGCCAGCAGCTTTGGAGACAGGAATGATTCACCCCTCCACTTT
CDR3aa: CASSFGDRNDSPLHF

v_gene: TRBV19
abundance: .
d_gene: .
j_gene: TRBJ2-7
CDR3nt: TGTGCCAGTAGTATAGCACGGGGATACGAGCAGTACTTC
CDR3aa: CASSIARGYEQYF

v_gene: TRBV11-3
abundance: .
d_gene: .
j_gene: TRBJ2-6
CDR3nt: TGTGCCAGCAGCTTAGAAGGGGGACCTGGCGGGGCCAACGTCCTGACTTTC
CDR3aa: CASSLEGGPGGANVLTF

v_gene: TRBV4-2
abundance: .
d_gene: .
j_gene: TRBJ2-5
CDR3nt: TGTGCCAGCAGCCAGACGGGGGAGACCCAGTACTTC
CDR3aa: CASSQTGETQYF

v_gene: TRBV5-1
abundance: .
d_gene: TRBD1
j_gene: TRBJ1-6
CDR3nt: TGCGCCAGCAGCGTATCGGGACAGCCATATAATTCACCCCTCCACTTT
CDR3aa: CASSVSGQPYNSPLHF

v_gene: TRBV5-1
abundance: medium-sized
d_gene: TRBD2
j_gene: TRBJ2-2
CDR3nt: TGCGCCAGCACCCCGGGGGGGGCGCAGGTCGGGGAGCTGTTTTTT
CDR3aa: CASTPGGAQVGELFF

v_gene: TRBV6-5
abundance: .
d_gene: .
j_gene: TRBJ2-7
CDR3nt: TGTGCCAGCAGTCCAGGGGGGACCAGCCTCTACGAGCAGTACTTC
CDR3aa: CASSPGGTSLYEQYF

v_gene: TRBV10-3
abundance: .
d_gene: .
j_gene: TRBJ2-3
CDR3nt: TGTGCCATCAGTGATGCGGGGAGCACAGATACGCAGTATTTT
CDR3aa: CAISDAGSTDTQYF

v_gene: TRBV6-6
abundance: .
d_gene: .
j_gene: TRBJ2-1
CDR3nt: TGTGCCACCATCACGCACCGGGACTCTTACAATGAGCAGTTCTTC
CDR3aa: CATITHRDSYNEQFF

v_gene: TRBV7-3
abundance: .
d_gene: TRBD2
j_gene: TRBJ2-2
CDR3nt: TGTGCCAGCAGCCCTACCCCACTAGCGGGAGAGCTGTTTTTT
CDR3aa: CASSPTPLAGELFF

v_gene: TRBV29-1
abundance: .
d_gene: TRBD1
j_gene: TRBJ1-2
CDR3nt: TGCAGCGTTGCCGGGACAGCTAACTATGGCTACACCTTC
CDR3aa: CSVAGTANYGYTF

v_gene: TRBV18
abundance: .
d_gene: .
j_gene: TRBJ1-4
CDR3nt: TGTGCCAGCTCACGGAGTGGAGGGATCGAAAAACTGTTTTTT
CDR3aa: CASSRSGGIEKLFF

v_gene: TRBV14
abundance: .
d_gene: .
j_gene: TRBJ1-2
CDR3nt: TGTGCCAGCAGCCAAGCAGATCCAGGGTATGGCTACACCTTC
CDR3aa: CASSQADPGYGYTF

v_gene: TRBV6-5
abundance: .
d_gene: TRBD2
j_gene: TRBJ2-1
CDR3nt: TGTGCCAGCAGTTACTTACTAGCGGGAGAGGATGGTGAGCAGTTCTTC
CDR3aa: CASSYLLAGEDGEQFF

v_gene: TRBV18
abundance: .
d_gene: .
j_gene: TRBJ1-1
CDR3nt: TGTGCCAGCTCACCAAACGGTATGAACACTGAAGCTTTCTTT
CDR3aa: CASSPNGMNTEAFF

v_gene: TRBV10-3
abundance: .
d_gene: TRBD1
j_gene: TRBJ1-1
CDR3nt: TGTGCCATCAGTGAGTCTAAGGTCATAGGTACCCGTTCCGGGACAGCGAACACTGAAGCTTTCTTT
CDR3aa: CAISESKVIGTRSGTANTEAFF

v_gene: TRBV2
abundance: .
d_gene: TRBD2
j_gene: TRBJ2-3
CDR3nt: TGTGCCAGCAGCCTAGCGGGAGGGGACGATACGCAGTATTTT
CDR3aa: CASSLAGGDDTQYF

v_gene: TRBV7-9
abundance: .
d_gene: .
j_gene: TRBJ1-1
CDR3nt: TGTGCCAGCAGCTTCGGGGGTAACACTGAAGCTTTCTTT
CDR3aa: CASSFGGNTEAFF

v_gene: TRBV27
abundance: .
d_gene: .
j_gene: TRBJ1-5
CDR3nt: TGTGCCAGCAGAGGGGAGGAGAATCAGCCCCAGCATTTT
CDR3aa: CASRGEENQPQHF

v_gene: TRBV19
abundance: .
d_gene: TRBD2
j_gene: TRBJ2-5
CDR3nt: TGTGCCAGTAGTAGAAGGGGACTAGCTGGTGGGGAGACCCAGTACTTC
CDR3aa: CASSRRGLAGGETQYF

v_gene: TRBV7-3
abundance: .
d_gene: .
j_gene: TRBJ2-1
CDR3nt: TGTGCCAGCAGCTTAAATAGCCCTCCGGTCTTC
CDR3aa: CASSLNSPPVF

v_gene: TRBV2
abundance: .
d_gene: .
j_gene: TRBJ2-1
CDR3nt: TGTGCCAGCAGTGAAGGGGCAGGGCTTAAGTTCCATGAGCAGTTCTTC
CDR3aa: CASSEGAGLKFHEQFF

v_gene: TRBV19
abundance: .
d_gene: .
j_gene: TRBJ1-1
CDR3nt: TGTGCCAGTAGTATGCGTCCGACGGCAGCGGGCACTGAAGCTTTCTTT
CDR3aa: CASSMRPTAAGTEAFF

v_gene: TRBV27
abundance: .
d_gene: .
j_gene: TRBJ1-5
CDR3nt: TGTGCCAGCAGATCCCTTCAGGGGCTCAATCAGCCCCAGCATTTT
CDR3aa: CASRSLQGLNQPQHF

v_gene: TRBV6-6
abundance: .
d_gene: .
j_gene: TRBJ1-1
CDR3nt: TGTGCCAGCAGGCCCAAGAGGAACACTGAAGCTTTCTTT
CDR3aa: CASRPKRNTEAFF